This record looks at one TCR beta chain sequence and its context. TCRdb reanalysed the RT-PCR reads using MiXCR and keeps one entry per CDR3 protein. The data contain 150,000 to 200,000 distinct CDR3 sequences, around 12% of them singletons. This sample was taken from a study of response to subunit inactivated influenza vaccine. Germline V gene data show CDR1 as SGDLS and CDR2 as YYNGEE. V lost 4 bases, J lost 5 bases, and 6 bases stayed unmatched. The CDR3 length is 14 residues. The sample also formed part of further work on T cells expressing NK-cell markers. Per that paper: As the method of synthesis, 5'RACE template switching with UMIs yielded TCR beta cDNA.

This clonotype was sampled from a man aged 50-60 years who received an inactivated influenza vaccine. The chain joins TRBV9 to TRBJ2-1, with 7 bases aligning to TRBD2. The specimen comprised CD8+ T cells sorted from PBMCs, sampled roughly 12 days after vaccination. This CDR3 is CASSTSGTDNEQFF. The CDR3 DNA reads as TGTGCCAGCAGCACCAGCGGGACCGACAATGAGCAGTTCTTC.